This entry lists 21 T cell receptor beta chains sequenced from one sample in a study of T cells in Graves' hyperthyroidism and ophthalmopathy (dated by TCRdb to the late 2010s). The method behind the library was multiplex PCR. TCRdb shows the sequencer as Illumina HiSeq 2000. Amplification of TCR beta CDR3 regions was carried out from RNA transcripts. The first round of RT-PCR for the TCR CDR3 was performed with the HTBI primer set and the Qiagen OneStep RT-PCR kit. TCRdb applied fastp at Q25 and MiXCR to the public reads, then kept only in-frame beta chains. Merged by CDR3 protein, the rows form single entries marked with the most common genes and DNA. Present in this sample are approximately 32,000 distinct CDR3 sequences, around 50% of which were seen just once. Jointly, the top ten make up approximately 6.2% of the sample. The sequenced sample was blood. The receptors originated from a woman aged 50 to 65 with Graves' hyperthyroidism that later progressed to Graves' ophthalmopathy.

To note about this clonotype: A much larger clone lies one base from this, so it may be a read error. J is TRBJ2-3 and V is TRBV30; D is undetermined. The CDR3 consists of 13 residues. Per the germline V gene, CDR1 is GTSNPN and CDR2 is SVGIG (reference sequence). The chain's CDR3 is CARSVAGTDTQYF. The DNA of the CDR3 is TGTGCCAGGAGTGTTGCGGGCACAGATACGCAGTATTTT.

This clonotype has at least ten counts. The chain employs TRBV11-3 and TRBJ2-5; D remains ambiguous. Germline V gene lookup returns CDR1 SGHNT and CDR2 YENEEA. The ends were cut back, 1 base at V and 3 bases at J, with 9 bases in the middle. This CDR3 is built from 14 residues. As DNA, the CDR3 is TGTGCCAGCAGCTTAGTTGTAGGTAAAGAGACCCAGTACTTC. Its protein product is CASSLVVGKETQYF.

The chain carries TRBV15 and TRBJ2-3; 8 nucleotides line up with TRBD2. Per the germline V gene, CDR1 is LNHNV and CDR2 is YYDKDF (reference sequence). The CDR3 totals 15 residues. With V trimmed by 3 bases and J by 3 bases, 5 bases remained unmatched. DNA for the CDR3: TGTGCCACCAGCAGCCGGGGACTAGTAACAGATACGCAGTATTTT. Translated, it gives CATSSRGLVTDTQYF.

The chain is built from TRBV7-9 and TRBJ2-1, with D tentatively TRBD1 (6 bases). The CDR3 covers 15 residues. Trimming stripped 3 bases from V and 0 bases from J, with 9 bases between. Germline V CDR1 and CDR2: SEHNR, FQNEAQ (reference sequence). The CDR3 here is CASSFGQTSYNEQFF. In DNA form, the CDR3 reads TGTGCCAGCAGCTTCGGACAGACCTCCTACAATGAGCAGTTCTTC.

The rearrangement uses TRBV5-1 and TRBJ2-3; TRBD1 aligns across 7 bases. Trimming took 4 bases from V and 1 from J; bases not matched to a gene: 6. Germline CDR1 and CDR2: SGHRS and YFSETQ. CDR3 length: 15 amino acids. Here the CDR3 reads CASSPGDRGTDTQYF. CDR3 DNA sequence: TGCGCCAGCAGCCCCGGGGACAGAGGCACAGATACGCAGTATTTT. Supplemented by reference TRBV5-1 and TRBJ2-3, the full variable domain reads KAGVTQTPRYLIKTRGQQVTLSCSPISGHRSVSWYQQTPGQGLQFLFEYFSETQRNKGNFPGRFSGRQFSNSRSEMNVSTLELGDSALYLCASSPGDRGTDTQYFGPGTRLTVL.

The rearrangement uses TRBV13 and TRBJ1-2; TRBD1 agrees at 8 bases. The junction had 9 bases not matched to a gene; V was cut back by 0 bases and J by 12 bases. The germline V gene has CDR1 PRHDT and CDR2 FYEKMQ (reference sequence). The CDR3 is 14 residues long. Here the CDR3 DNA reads TGTGCCAGCAGCTTAGGGGGACAGGTCTCTGGAAACACCTTC. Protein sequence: CASSLGGQVSGNTF.

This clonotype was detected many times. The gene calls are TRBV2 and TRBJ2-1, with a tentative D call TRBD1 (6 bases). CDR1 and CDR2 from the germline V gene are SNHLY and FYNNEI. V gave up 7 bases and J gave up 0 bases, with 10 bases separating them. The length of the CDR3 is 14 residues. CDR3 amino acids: CASITRGSYNEQFF. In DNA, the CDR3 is TGTGCCAGCATCACCAGGGGCTCCTACAATGAGCAGTTCTTC. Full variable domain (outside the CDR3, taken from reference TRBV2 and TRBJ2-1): EPEVTQTPSHQVTQMGQEVILRCVPISNHLYFYWYRQILGQKVEFLVSFYNNEISEKSEIFDDQFSVERPDGSNFTLKIRSTKLEDSAMYFCASITRGSYNEQFFGPGTRLTVL.

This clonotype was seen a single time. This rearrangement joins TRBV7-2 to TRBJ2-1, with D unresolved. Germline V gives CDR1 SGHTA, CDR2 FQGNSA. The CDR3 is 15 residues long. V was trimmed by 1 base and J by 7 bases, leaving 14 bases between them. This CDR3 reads CASSLGVGSSNEQFF. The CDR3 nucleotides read TGTGCCAGCAGCTTAGGCGTGGGGTCTTCTAATGAGCAGTTCTTC.

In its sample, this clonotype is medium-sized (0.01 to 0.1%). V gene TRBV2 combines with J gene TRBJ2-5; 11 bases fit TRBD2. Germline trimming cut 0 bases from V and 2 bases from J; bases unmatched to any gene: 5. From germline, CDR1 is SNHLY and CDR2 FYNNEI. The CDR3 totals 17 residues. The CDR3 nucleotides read TGTGCCAGCAGTGAAGCGAGGGTAGCGGGAGGGCAAGAGACCCAGTACTTC. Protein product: CASSEARVAGGQETQYF.

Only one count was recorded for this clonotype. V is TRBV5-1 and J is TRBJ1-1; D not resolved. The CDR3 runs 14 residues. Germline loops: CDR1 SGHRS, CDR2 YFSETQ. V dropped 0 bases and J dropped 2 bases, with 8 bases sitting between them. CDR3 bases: TGCGCCAGCAGCTTGGACGGAGCCAACACTGAAGCTTTCTTT. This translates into CASSLDGANTEAFF.

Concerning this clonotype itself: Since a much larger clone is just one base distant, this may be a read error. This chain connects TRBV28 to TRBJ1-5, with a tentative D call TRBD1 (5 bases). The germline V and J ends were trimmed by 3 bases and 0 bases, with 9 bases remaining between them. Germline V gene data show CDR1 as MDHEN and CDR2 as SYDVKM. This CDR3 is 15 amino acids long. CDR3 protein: CASSLGGNSNQPQHF. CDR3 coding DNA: TGTGCCAGCAGTTTGGGGGGAAATAGCAATCAGCCCCAGCATTTT.

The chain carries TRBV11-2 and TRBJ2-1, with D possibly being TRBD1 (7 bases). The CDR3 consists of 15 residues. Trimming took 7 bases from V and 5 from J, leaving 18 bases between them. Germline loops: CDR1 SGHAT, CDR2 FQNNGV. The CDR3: CASMHQGRGDNEQFF. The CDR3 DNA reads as TGTGCCAGCATGCACCAGGGCAGGGGGGACAATGAGCAGTTCTTC.

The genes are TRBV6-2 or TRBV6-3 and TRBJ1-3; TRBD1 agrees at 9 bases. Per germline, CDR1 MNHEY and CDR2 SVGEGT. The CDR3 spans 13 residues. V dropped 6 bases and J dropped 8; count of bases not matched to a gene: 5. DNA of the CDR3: TGTGCCAGCAGAGGGGACAGGGTTGACACCATATATTTT. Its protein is CASRGDRVDTIYF.

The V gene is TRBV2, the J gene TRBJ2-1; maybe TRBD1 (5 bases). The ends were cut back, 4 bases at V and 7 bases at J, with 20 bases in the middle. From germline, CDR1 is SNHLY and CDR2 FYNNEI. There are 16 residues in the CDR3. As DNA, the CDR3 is TGTGCCAGCAGTGCAGGGCGCGGCACCGGCACGAATGAGCAGTTCTTC. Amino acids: CASSAGRGTGTNEQFF.

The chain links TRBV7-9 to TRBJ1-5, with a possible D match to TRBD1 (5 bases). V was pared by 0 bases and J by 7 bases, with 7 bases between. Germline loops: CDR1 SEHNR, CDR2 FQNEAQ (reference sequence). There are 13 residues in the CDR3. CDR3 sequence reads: CASSLAGGQPQHF. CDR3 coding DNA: TGTGCCAGCAGCTTAGCGGGGGGGCAGCCCCAGCATTTT.

The CDR3 sequence is CASSLAGDPGMNTEAFF. In DNA form, the CDR3 reads TGTGCCAGCAGCTTAGCGGGGGACCCCGGGATGAACACTGAAGCTTTCTTT. The chain carries TRBV7-9 and TRBJ1-1; tentative D call: TRBD1 (5 bases). This CDR3 comprises 17 residues. Between the trimmed V and J ends, which lost 0 bases and 0 bases, there was a span of 14 bases. Germline CDR1 SEHNR, CDR2 FQNEAQ (reference sequence).

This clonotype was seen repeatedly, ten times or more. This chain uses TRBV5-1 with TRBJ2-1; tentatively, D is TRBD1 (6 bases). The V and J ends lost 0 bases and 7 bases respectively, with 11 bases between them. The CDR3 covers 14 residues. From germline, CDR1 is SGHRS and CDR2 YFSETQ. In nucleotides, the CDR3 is TGCGCCAGCAGCTTGGCCAGCCAGGGGAATGAGCAGTTCTTC. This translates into CASSLASQGNEQFF.

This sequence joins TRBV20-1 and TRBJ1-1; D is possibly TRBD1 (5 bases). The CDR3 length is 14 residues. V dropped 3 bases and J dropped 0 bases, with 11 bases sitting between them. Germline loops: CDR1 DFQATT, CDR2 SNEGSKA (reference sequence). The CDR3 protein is CSASRDYMNTEAFF. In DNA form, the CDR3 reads TGCAGTGCTAGCCGGGACTATATGAACACTGAAGCTTTCTTT.

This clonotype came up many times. The CDR3 loop is CASTSYRGRRETQYF. CDR3 bases: TGTGCCAGCACCTCATACAGGGGGCGCAGAGAGACCCAGTACTTC. The chain joins TRBV3-1 to TRBJ2-5, with 9 bases matching TRBD1. The V gene's germline CDR1 is LGHDT and CDR2 YNNKEL (reference sequence). The CDR3 has 15 amino acids. J lost 4 bases, V lost 7 bases, and 10 bases had no gene match.

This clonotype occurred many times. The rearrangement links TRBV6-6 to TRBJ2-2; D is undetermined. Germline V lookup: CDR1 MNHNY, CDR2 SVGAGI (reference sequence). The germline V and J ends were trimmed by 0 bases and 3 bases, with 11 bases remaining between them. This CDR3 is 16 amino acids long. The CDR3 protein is CASSYSGFGDTGELFF. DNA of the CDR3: TGTGCCAGCAGTTACTCGGGATTTGGTGACACCGGGGAGCTGTTTTTT.

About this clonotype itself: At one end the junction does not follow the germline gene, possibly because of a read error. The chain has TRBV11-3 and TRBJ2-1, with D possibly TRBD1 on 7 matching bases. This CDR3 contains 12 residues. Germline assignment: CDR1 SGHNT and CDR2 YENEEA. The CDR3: CASRGVGPEQFF. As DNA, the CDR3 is TGCGCCAGCAGGGGGGTGGGACCTGAGCAGTTCTTC.